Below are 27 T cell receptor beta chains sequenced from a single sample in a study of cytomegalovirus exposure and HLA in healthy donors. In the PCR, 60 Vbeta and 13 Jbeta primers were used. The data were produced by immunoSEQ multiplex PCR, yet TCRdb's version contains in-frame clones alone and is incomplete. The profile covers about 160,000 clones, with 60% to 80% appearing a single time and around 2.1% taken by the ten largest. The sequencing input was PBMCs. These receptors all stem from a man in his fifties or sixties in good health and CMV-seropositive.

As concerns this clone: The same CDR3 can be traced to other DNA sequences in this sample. The CDR3 spells CASSLLPTAVAGAGEQYF. CDR3 nucleotides: TGCGCCAGCAGCCTCCTCCCTACGGCGGTAGCGGGGGCGGGCGAGCAGTACTTC. This sequence joins TRBV4-3 and TRBJ2-7; TRBD2 matches at 9 bases. Germline CDR1 reads LGHNA; CDR2 reads YSLEER. The CDR3 has 18 residues. Losses at the gene ends were 4 bases for V and 6 bases for J; bases not matched to a gene: 19.

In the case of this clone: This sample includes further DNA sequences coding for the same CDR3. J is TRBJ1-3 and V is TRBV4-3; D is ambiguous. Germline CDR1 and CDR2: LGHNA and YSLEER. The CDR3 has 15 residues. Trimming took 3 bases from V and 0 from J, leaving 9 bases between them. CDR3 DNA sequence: TGCGCCAGCAGCCACGTGGGAGGCTCTGGAAACACCATATATTTT. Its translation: CASSHVGGSGNTIYF.

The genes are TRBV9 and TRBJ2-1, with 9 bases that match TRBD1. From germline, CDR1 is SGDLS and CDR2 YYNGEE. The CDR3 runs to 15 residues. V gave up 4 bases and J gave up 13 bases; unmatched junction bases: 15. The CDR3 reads CASSNDRGRQETQFF. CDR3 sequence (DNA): TGTGCCAGCAGCAACGACAGGGGGAGGCAAGAGACCCAGTTCTTC.

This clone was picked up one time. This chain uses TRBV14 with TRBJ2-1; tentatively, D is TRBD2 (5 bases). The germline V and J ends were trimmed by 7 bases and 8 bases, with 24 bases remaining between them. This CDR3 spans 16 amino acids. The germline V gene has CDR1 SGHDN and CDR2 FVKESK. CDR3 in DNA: TGTGCCAGCACTCCCCGTCTAGCCCAATCTCTCCATGAGCAGTTCTTC. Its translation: CASTPRLAQSLHEQFF.

The CDR3 sequence is CASSSSGGEQYF. The CDR3 DNA follows: TGTGCCAGCAGCTCCTCAGGGGGCGAGCAGTACTTC. The V call is TRBV11-3, the J call TRBJ2-5, with 7 bases that match TRBD1. Judging by the DNA end, TRBJ2-7 fits better; the J call may be wrong. CDR1 SGHNT and CDR2 YENEEA come from the germline V gene. The CDR3 covers 12 residues.

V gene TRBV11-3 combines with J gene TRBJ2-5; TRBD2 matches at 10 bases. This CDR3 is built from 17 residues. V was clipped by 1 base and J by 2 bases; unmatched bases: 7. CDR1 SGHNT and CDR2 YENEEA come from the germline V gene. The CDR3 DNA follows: TGTGCCAGCAGCTTAGGGCTAGCGGGGGCCGAACAAGAGACCCAGTACTTC. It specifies CASSLGLAGAEQETQYF.

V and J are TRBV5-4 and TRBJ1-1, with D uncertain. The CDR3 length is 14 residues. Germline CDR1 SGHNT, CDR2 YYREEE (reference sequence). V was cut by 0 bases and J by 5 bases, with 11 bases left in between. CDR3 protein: CASSLEGRRTEAFF. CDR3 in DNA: TGTGCCAGCAGCTTGGAAGGCAGGCGTACTGAAGCTTTCTTT.

The CDR3 spells CASSEASPRLSSYEQYF. The DNA for the CDR3 is TGTGCCAGCAGTGAAGCAAGCCCGAGACTCTCCTCCTACGAGCAGTACTTC. The chain is built from TRBV2 and TRBJ2-7, with unresolved D. The CDR3 totals 17 residues. V was trimmed by 0 bases and J by 0 bases, leaving 15 bases between them. The germline gives CDR1 SNHLY, CDR2 FYNNEI.

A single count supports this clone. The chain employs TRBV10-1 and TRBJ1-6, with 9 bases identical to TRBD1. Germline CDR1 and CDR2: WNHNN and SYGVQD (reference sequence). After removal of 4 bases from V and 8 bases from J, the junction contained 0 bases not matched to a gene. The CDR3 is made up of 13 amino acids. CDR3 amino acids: CASSGDRDSPLHF. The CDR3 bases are TGCGCCAGCAGTGGGGACAGGGATTCACCCCTCCACTTT.

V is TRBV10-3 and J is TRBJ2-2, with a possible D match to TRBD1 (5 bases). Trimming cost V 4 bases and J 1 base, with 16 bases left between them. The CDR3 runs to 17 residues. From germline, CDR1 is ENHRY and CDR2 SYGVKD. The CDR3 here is CAISVLKTARNTGELFF. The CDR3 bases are TGTGCCATCAGTGTTCTTAAGACAGCAAGGAACACCGGGGAGCTGTTTTTT.

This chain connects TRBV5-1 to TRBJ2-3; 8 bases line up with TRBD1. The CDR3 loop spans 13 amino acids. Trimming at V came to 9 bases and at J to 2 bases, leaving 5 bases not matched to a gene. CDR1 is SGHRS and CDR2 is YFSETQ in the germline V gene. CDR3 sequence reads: CAIRTGNTDTQYF. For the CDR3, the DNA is TGCGCCATCCGGACAGGGAACACAGATACGCAGTATTTT.

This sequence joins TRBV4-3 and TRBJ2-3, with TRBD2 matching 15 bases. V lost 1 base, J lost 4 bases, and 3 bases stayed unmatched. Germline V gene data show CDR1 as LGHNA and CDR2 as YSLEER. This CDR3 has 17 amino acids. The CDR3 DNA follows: TGCGCCAGCAGCCAAGGGACTAGCGGGGGGGCGGCAGATACGCAGTATTTT. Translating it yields CASSQGTSGGAADTQYF.

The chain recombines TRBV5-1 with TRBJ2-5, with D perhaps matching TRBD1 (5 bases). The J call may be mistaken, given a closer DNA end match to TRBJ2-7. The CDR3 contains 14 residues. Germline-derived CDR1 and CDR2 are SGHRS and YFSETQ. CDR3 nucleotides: TGCGCCAGCAGCCTCCAGGGTACGGGCTACGAGCAGTACTTC. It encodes CASSLQGTGYEQYF.

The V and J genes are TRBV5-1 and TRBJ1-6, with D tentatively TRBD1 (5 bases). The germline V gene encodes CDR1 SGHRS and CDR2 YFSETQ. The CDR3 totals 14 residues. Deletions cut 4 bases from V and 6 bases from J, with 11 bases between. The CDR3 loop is CASSGGVSNSPLHF. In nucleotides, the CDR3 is TGCGCCAGCAGCGGAGGGGTTTCTAATTCACCCCTCCACTTT.

CDR3: CASSKDRAGGYTF. DNA of the CDR3: TGTGCCAGCAGCAAGGACAGGGCGGGGGGCTACACCTTC. This chain connects TRBV27 to TRBJ1-2; 8 bases agree with TRBD1. The V gene's germline CDR1 is MNHEY and CDR2 SMNVEV (reference sequence). V trimming: 6 bases; J trimming: 8 bases; junction bases outside the gene matches: 8. The CDR3 is 13 residues long.

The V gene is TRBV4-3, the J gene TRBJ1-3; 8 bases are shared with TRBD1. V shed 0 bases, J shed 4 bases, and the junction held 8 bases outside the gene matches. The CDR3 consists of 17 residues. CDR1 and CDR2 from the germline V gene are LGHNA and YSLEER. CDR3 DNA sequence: TGCGCCAGCAGCCAAGAACCAGGGACAGGCGGCGGAAACACCATATATTTT. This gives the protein CASSQEPGTGGGNTIYF.

The CDR3 sequence: CASSYPPGGRTEAFF. CDR3 nucleotides: TGTGCCAGCAGTTACCCCCCGGGGGGGCGCACTGAAGCTTTCTTT. The chain uses TRBV6-6 and TRBJ1-1; a weak D match, TRBD1 (6 bases). The CDR3 runs to 15 residues. V lost 2 bases and J lost 4, with 14 bases in between. Germline assignment: CDR1 MNHNY and CDR2 SVGAGI (reference sequence).

The CDR3 loop reads CASSQEPISTTTNYGYTF. The CDR3, as DNA: TGTGCCAGCAGCCAAGAGCCAATTTCTACCACTACTAACTATGGCTACACCTTC. The rearrangement uses TRBV4-2 and TRBJ1-2; no definite D call. V was cut by 0 bases and J by 0 bases, with 17 bases left in between. The CDR3 length is 18 residues. CDR1 LGHNA and CDR2 YNFKEQ come from the germline V gene.

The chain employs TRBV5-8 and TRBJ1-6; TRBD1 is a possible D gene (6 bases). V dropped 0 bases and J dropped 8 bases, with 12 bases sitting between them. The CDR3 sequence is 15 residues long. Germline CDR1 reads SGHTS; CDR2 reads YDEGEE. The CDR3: CASSLERTVDSPLHF. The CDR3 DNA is TGTGCCAGCAGCTTGGAACGGACAGTTGATTCACCCCTCCACTTT.

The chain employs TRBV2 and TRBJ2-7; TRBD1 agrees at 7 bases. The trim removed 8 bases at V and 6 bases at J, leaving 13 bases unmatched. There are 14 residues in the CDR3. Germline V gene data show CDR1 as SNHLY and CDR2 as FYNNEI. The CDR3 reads CASPGNEGAVEQYF. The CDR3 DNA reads TGTGCCAGCCCGGGGAACGAGGGGGCGGTCGAGCAGTACTTC. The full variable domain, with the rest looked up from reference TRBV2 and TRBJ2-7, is EPEVTQTPSHQVTQMGQEVILRCVPISNHLYFYWYRQILGQKVEFLVSFYNNEISEKSEIFDDQFSVERPDGSNFTLKIRSTKLEDSAMYFCASPGNEGAVEQYFGPGTRLTVT.

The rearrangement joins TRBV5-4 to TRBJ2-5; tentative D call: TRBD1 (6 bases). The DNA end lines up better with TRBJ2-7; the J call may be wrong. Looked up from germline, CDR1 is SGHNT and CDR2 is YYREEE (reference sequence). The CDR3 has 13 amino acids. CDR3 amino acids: CASSLVGAGEQYF. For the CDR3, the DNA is TGTGCCAGCAGCTTGGTGGGGGCCGGCGAGCAGTACTTC.

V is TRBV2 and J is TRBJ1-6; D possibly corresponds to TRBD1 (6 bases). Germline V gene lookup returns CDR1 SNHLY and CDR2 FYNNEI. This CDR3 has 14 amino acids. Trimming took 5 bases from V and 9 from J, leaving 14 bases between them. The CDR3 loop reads CASSTQGMGSPLHF. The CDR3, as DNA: TGTGCCAGCAGTACACAGGGTATGGGTTCACCCCTCCACTTT.

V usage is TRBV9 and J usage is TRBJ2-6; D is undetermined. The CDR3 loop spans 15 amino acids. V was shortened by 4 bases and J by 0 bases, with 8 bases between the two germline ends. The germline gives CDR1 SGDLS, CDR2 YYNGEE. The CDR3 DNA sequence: TGTGCCAGCAGCCCCTTTAGCTCTGGGGCCAACGTCCTGACTTTC. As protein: CASSPFSSGANVLTF.

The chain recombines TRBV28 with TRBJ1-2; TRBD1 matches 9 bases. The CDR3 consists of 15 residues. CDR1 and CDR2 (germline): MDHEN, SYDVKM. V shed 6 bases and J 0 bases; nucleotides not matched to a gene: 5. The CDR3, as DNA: TGTGCCAGCAGCGGGACAGGGACAGCTAACTATGGCTACACCTTC. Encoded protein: CASSGTGTANYGYTF.

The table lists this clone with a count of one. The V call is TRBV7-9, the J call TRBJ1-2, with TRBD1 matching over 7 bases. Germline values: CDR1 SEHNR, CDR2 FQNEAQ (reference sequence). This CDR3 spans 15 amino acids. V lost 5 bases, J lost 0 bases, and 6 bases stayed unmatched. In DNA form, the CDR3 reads TGTGCCAGCAGCGTCGGACAGGCAGCTAACTATGGCTACACCTTC. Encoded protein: CASSVGQAANYGYTF.

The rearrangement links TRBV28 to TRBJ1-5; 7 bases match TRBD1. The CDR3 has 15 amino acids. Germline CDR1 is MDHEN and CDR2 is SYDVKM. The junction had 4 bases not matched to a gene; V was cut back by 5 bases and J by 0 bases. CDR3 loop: CASSRQGASNQPQHF. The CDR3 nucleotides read TGTGCCAGCAGTAGACAGGGAGCTAGCAATCAGCCCCAGCATTTT.

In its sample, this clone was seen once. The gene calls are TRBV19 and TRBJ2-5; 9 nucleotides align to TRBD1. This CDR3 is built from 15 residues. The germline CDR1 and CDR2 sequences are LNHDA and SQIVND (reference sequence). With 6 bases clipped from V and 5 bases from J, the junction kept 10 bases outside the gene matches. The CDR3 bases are TGTGCCAGTAGCCCGGGACAGGGTTTGTGGGAGACCCAGTACTTC. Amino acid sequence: CASSPGQGLWETQYF. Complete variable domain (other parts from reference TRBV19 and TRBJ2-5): DGGITQSPKYLFRKEGQNVTLSCEQNLNHDAMYWYRQDPGQGLRLIYYSQIVNDFQKGDIAEGYSVSREKKESFPLTVTSAQKNPTAFYLCASSPGQGLWETQYFGPGTRLLVL.